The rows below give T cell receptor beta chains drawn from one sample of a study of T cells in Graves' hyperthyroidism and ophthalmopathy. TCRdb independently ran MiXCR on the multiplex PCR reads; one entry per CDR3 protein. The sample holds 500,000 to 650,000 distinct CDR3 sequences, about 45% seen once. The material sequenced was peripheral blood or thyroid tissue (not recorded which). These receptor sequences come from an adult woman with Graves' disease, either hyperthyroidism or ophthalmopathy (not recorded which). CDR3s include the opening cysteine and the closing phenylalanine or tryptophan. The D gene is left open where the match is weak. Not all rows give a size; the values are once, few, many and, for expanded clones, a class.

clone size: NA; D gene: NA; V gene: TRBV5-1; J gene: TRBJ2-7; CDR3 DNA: TGCGCCAGCAGCTGGGACCGCTTCTACGAGCAGTACTTC; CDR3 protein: CASSWDRFYEQYF
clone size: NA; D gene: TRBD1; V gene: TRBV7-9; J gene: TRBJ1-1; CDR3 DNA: TGTGCCAGCATCAGGGGGGCTGGAAACACTGAAGCTTTCTTT; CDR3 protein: CASIRGAGNTEAFF
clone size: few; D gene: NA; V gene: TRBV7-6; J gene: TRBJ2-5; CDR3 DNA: TGTGCCAGCAGCTTAGGGAGGGAGGTAGCCGGGACCCAGTACTTC; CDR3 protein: CASSLGREVAGTQYF
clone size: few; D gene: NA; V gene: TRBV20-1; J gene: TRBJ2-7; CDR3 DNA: TGCAGTGCTAGATCCCCGGTTTCCTACGAGCAGTACTTC; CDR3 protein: CSARSPVSYEQYF
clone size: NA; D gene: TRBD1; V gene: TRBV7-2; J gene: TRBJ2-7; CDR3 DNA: TGTGCCAGCAGCCAACTGACAGGGTCCGAGCAGTACTTC; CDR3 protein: CASSQLTGSEQYF
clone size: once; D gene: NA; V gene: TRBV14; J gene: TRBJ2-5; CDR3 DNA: TGTGCCAGCAGCCAAGATAGTCTCCCAGAGTTGAAGACCCAGTACTTC; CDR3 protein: CASSQDSLPELKTQYF
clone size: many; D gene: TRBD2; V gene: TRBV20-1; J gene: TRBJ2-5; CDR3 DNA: TGCAGTGCCCACCGAGGACTAGTAGAGACCCAGTACTTC; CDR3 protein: CSAHRGLVETQYF
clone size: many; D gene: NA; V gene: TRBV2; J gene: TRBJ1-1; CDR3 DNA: TGTGCCAGCAGTGACAGGGGCTCGTGGAACACTGAAGCTTTCTTT; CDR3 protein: CASSDRGSWNTEAFF
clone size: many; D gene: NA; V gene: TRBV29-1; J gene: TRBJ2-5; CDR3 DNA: TGCAGCGTTCCCGGTCAAGTGGACATGGGGACCCAGTACTTC; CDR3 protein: CSVPGQVDMGTQYF
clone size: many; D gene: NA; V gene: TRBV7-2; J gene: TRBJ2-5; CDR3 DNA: TGTGCCAGCAGCTTTAAGGGGGCCCAGTACTTC; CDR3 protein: CASSFKGAQYF
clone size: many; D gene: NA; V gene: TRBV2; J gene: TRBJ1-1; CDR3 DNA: TGTGCCAGCAGTGAAGAGGGGATGAGCACTGAAGCTTTCTTT; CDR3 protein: CASSEEGMSTEAFF
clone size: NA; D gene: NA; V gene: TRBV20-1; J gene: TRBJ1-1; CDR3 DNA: TGCAGTGCTAGTCCGCCCCTTGAAGCTTTCTTT; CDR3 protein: CSASPPLEAFF
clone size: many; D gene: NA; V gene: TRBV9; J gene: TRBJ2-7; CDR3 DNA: TGTGCCAGCAGCGTAGGGGCGGGCGAGCAGTACTTC; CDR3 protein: CASSVGAGEQYF
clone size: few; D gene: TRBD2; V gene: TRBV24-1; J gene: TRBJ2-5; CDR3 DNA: TGTGCCACCAGTGAATCTTTAGCGGGATTGGGAGAGACCCAGTACTTC; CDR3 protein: CATSESLAGLGETQYF
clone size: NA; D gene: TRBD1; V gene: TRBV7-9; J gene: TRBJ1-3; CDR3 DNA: TGTGCCAGCAGCTGGACAGGGGCGGGTGGAAACACCATATATTTT; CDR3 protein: CASSWTGAGGNTIYF
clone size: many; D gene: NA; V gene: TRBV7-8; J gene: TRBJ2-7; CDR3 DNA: TGTGCCAGCAGTTTCGGGATAAGTTACGAGCAGTACTTC; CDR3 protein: CASSFGISYEQYF
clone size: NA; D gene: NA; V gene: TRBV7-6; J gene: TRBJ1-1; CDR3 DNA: TGTGCCAGCAGCTTAGGCCCTCGCATTGAAGCTTTCTTT; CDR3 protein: CASSLGPRIEAFF
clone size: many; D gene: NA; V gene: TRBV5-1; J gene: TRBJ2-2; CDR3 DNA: TGCGCCAGCAGCTCCGGGACATGGGCCGGGGAGCTGTTTTTT; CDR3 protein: CASSSGTWAGELFF
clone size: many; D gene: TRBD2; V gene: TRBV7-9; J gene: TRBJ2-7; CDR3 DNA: TGTGCCAGCAGCACGACTAGCGGGGGCCCCTACGAGCAGTACTTC; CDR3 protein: CASSTTSGGPYEQYF
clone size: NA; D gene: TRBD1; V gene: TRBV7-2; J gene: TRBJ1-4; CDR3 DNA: TGTGCCAGCAGCTTGGACAGGGCTGAAAAACTGTTTTTT; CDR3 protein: CASSLDRAEKLFF
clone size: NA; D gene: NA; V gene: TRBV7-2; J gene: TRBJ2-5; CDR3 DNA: TGTGCCAGCAGCCCACCCGCCGGGAGAATAGAGACCCAGTACTTC; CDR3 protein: CASSPPAGRIETQYF
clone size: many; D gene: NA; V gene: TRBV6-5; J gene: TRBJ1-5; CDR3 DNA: TGTGCCAGCAGTTACCTACCCCGAGGGATTGGCAATCAGCCCCAGCATTTT; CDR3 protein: CASSYLPRGIGNQPQHF
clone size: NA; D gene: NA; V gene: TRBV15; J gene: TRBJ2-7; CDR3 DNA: TGTGCCACCAGCAGAGATGAGGAGGGCGGCGAGCAGTACTTC; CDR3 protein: CATSRDEEGGEQYF
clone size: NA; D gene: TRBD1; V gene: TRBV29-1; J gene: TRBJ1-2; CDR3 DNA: TGCAGCGCCCCGGGACAGGGGCCTAACTATGGCTACACCTTC; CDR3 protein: CSAPGQGPNYGYTF
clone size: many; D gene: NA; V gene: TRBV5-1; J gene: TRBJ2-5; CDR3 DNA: TGCGCCAGCAGCTTGGCCCCAGGGAGGGAGACCCAGTACTTC; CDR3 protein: CASSLAPGRETQYF
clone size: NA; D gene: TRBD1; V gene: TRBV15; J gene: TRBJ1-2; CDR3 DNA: TGTGCCACCAGCAGAGGATCGGGACAGGGGGGGTTCTATGGCTACACCTTC; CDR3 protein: CATSRGSGQGGFYGYTF
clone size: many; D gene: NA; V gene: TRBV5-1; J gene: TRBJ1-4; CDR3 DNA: TGCGCCAGCAGCTTGGAAGGGGGAGGTAATGAAAAACTGTTTTTT; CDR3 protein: CASSLEGGGNEKLFF
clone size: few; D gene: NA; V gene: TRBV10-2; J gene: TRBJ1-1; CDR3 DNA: TGCGCCAGCAGTGGAAAGGTCGGCAGGTGGAACACTGAAGCTTTCTTT; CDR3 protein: CASSGKVGRWNTEAFF
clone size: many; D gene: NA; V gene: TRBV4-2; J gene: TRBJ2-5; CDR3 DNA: TGTGCCAGCAGTTCAGGGACTTTCCAAGAGACCCAGTACTTC; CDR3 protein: CASSSGTFQETQYF
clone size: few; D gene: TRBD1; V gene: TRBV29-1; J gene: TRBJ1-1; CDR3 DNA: TGCAGCGTCGCCCAGGGACAGAGCACTGAAGCTTTCTTT; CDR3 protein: CSVAQGQSTEAFF
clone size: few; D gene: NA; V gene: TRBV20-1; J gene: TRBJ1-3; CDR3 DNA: TGCAGTGCTAGAGCGATCCGACCTTTAGGGGCTGGAAACACCATATATTTT; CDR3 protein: CSARAIRPLGAGNTIYF
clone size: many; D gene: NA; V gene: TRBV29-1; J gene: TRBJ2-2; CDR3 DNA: TGCAGCGTTTGGCGGGCACCCACCGGGGAGCTGTTTTTT; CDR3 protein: CSVWRAPTGELFF
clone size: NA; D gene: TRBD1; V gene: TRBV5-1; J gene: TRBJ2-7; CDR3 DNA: TGCGCCAGCAGTTATACCGGGACAGCCTACGAGCAGTACTTC; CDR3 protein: CASSYTGTAYEQYF
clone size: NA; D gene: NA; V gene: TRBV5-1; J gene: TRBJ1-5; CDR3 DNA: TGCGCCAGCAGCTTGGCCGGGCAGGCCCATCAGCCCCAGCATTTT; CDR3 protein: CASSLAGQAHQPQHF
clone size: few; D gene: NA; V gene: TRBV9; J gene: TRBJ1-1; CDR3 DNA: TGTGCCAGTAGTTATGGGGGGCCTACTGAAGCTTTCTTT; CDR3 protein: CASSYGGPTEAFF
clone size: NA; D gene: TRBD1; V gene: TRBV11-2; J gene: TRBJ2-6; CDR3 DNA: TGTGCCAGCAGTCGCCCGCAGGGGGCTGGGGCCAACGTCCTGACTTTC; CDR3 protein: CASSRPQGAGANVLTF
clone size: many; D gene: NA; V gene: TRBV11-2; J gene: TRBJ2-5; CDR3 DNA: TGTGCCAGCAGCTCGTCTTCTGGAGAGACCCAGTACTTC; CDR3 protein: CASSSSSGETQYF
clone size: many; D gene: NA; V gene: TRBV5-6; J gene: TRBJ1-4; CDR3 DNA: TGTGCCAGCAGCTTCGGGACACCTGTTGAAAAACTGTTTTTT; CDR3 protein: CASSFGTPVEKLFF
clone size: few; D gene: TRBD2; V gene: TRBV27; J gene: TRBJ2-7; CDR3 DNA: TGTGCCAGCAGTGCCACTCAGCGGGGCTACGAGCAGTACTTC; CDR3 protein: CASSATQRGYEQYF
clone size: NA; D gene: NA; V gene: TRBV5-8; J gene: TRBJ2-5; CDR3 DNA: TGTGCCAGCAGCTTGGAGGGTGAATGGGAGACCCAGTACTTC; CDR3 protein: CASSLEGEWETQYF
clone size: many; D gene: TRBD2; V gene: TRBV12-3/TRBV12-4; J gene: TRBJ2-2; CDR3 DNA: TGTGCCAGCATCCAAGTGAGCGGGACGAACACCGGGGAGCTGTTTTTT; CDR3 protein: CASIQVSGTNTGELFF
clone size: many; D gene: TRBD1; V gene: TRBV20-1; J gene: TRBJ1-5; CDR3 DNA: TGCAGTGCTCTAGAGGGGGCGGGCAATCAGCCCCAGCATTTT; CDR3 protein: CSALEGAGNQPQHF